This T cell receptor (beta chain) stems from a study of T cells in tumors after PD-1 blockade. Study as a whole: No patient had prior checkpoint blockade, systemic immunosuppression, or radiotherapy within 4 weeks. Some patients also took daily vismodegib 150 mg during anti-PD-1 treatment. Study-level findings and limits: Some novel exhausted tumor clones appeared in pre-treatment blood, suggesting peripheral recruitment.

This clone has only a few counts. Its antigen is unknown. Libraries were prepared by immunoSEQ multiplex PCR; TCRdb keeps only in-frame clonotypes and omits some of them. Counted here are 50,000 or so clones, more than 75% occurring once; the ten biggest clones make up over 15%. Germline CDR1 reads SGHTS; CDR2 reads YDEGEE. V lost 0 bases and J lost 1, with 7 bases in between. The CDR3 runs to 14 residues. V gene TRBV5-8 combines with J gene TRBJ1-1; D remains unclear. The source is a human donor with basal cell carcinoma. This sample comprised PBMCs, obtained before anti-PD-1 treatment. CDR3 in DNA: TGTGCCAGCAGCTTGGGCCGACCGAACACTGAAGCTTTCTTT. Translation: CASSLGRPNTEAFF. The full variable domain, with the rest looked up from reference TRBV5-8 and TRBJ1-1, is EAGVTQSPTHLIKTRGQQATLRCSPISGHTSVYWYQQALGLGLQFLLWYDEGEERNRGNFPPRFSGRQFPNYSSELNVNALELEDSALYLCASSLGRPNTEAFFGQGTRLTVV.